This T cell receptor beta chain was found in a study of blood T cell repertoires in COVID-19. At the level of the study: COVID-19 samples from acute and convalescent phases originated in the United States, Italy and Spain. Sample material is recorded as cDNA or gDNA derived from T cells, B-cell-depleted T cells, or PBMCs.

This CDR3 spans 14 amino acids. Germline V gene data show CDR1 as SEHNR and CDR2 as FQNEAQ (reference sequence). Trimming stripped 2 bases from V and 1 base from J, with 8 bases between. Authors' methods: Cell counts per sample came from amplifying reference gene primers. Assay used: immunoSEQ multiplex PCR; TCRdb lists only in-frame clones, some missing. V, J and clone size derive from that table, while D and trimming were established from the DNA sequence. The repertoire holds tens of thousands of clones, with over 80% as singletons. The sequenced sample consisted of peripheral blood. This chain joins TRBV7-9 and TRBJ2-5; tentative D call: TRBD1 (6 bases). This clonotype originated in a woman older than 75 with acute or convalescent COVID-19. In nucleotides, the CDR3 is TGTGCCAGCAGCTTAACGGACAGCCAAGAGACCCAGTACTTC. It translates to CASSLTDSQETQYF.